This TCR beta chain originates from a study of PD-L1 blockade in urothelial cancer. The repertoire was sequenced with immunoSEQ multiplex PCR; TCRdb's copy has only in-frame clones and lacks some. This table has some 77,000 clones, 75% to 90% appearing once. Germline V gives CDR1 LNHDA, CDR2 SQIVND (reference sequence). Germline trimming cut 4 bases from V and 0 bases from J; bases unmatched to any gene: 2. The CDR3 covers 15 residues. The receptor's source is a woman between 70 and 85 years old with urothelial cancer. The specimen was PBMCs, collected around atezolizumab (anti-PD-L1) treatment. The rearrangement uses TRBV19 and TRBJ2-1, with 8 bases fitting TRBD2. CDR3 sequence: CASSKSGSSYNEQFF. The CDR3 region has the DNA TGTGCCAGTAGTAAAAGCGGGAGCTCCTACAATGAGCAGTTCTTC.